The 3 T cell receptor beta chains below were found in one sample sequenced in a study of CD8 T cells in ankylosing spondylitis. TCRdb recomputed calls from the 5' RACE reads with MiXCR, one row per CDR3 protein. The sample shows 250,000 to 400,000 distinct CDR3 sequences, more than 9% of them seen only once. The specimen was blood, either unsorted or a sorted T cell fraction (not recorded which). Receptors originate from a female donor with ankylosing spondylitis or in good health (not recorded which).

This clonotype was found many times. V usage is TRBV28 and J usage is TRBJ2-2; D tentatively fits TRBD1 or TRBD2 (5 bases each). CDR3 length equals 15 residues. Trimming cost V 6 bases and J 7 bases, with 18 bases left between them. Germline values: CDR1 MDHEN, CDR2 SYDVKM. The CDR3 DNA reads as TGTGCCAGCAGACCTCCGGGGCCTTCCAGCGGGGAGCTGTTTTTT. Translation gives CASRPPGPSSGELFF.

V usage is TRBV6-2 or TRBV6-3 and J usage is TRBJ1-2; tentative D call: TRBD1 (5 bases). V was trimmed by 0 bases and J by 0 bases, leaving 5 bases between them. The CDR3 has 14 residues. The V gene's germline CDR1 is MNHEY and CDR2 SVGEGT. The CDR3: CASSYSTANYGYTF. As DNA, the CDR3 is TGTGCCAGCAGTTACTCGACAGCTAACTATGGCTACACCTTC.

This clonotype has ten or more counts. The J gene is TRBJ2-7, the V gene TRBV6-2 or TRBV6-3; the match to TRBD1 covers 7 bases. The CDR3 has 13 residues. Germline loops: CDR1 MNHEY, CDR2 SVGEGT. Unmatched junction bases numbered 8, after V lost 8 bases and J lost 4 bases. CDR3 residues: CASGRDSLYEQYF. CDR3 DNA sequence: TGTGCCAGCGGCCGGGACAGTTTATACGAGCAGTACTTC.